In this sample, the clone carrying this TCR beta chain turned up many times. Its specificity is unknown. Described time point: longitudinal time-point 3. For the unsorted libraries, 2 million PBMCs stored at -80 C served as input. The sample originates from a study of neurological immune-mediated disorders. Findings and caveats of the study: Expansion of TCR clones was greatest in HTLV-1-associated myelopathy and smallest in multiple sclerosis, where it fell below that of healthy controls.

The V and J ends lost 5 bases and 11 bases respectively, with 13 bases between them. In germline, CDR1 is MNHEY, CDR2 SMNVEV (reference sequence). There are 12 residues in the CDR3. With 10-nucleotide random UMIs, 5'RACE was used to make the cDNA. TCRdb fed the 5' RACE reads into MiXCR, producing one record per CDR3 protein. The data contain about 45,000 distinct CDR3 sequences, 13% of them singletons. The origin of this receptor is a man aged 30-40 years in good health. The J gene is TRBJ2-1, the V gene TRBV27; a possible D gene is TRBD2 (6 bases). The sequencing input was PBMCs. This CDR3 reads CASSQDYLKQFF. As DNA, the CDR3 is TGTGCCAGCAGTCAGGACTACCTTAAGCAGTTCTTC.